The clone carrying this TCR beta chain was recorded many times. Its specificity is not known. The ends lost 2 bases at V and 9 bases at J; junction bases unmatched: 7. The germline CDR1 and CDR2 sequences are SGHRS and YFSETQ. The CDR3 contains 15 residues. This sample stems from a study of CD8+CD57+ T cells in acquired aplastic anemia. Study observations and caveats: Patients and controls had in common approximately 30 CD8+ CDR3 sequences.

TCR beta VDJ and CDR3 profiling used genomic DNA as template. MiXCR was run by TCRdb on the reads, yielding one entry per CDR3 protein. This table has approximately 220,000 distinct CDR3 sequences, under 55% appearing once. The patients chosen for sequencing had shown expansion of CD8+CD57+ cells (detected by flow cytometry). This chain connects TRBV5-1 to TRBJ1-6; 8 bases are shared with TRBD1. This receptor was obtained from a human donor with aplastic anemia. Sequencing was carried out using sorted CD4+, CD8+, or CD8+CD57+ T cells (not recorded which) from PBMCs. The CDR3 loop reads CASSLRQGSGSPLHF. In DNA, the CDR3 is TGCGCCAGCAGCTTACGACAGGGGTCGGGTTCACCCCTCCACTTT.